The 8 T cell receptor beta chains given below trace back to one sample, sequenced in a study of blood T cell repertoires in COVID-19. Assay used: immunoSEQ multiplex PCR; TCRdb lists only in-frame clones, some missing. The table has roughly 300,000 clones, roughly 93% seen once; the top ten hold 2.3%. The sequencing sample was made of PBMCs or T cells enriched from blood (not recorded which). The receptors shown here come from a woman aged 40 to 50 with acute COVID-19.

The chain carries TRBV2 and TRBJ1-2; D remains ambiguous. V lost 8 bases and J 11 bases, leaving 24 bases between the germline ends. The CDR3 length is 14 residues. Germline CDR1 SNHLY, CDR2 FYNNEI. CDR3 residues: CASAPPVVTMRYTF. The DNA for the CDR3 is TGTGCCAGCGCGCCCCCAGTGGTAACTATGCGGTACACCTTC.

Written as DNA, the CDR3 is TGTGCCAGCAGCCCGGGGGTCACAGATACGCAGTATTTT. Its protein product is CASSPGVTDTQYF. This chain uses TRBV7-9 with TRBJ2-3, with D tentatively TRBD2 (6 bases). CDR1 is SEHNR and CDR2 is FQNEAQ in the germline V gene (reference sequence). There are 13 residues in the CDR3. The V and J ends lost 5 bases and 2 bases respectively, with 8 bases between them. Variable domain in full (rest from reference TRBV7-9 and TRBJ2-3): DTGVSQNPRHKITKRGQNVTFRCDPISEHNRLYWYRQTLGQGPEFLTYFQNEAQLEKSRLLSDRFSAERPKGSFSTLEIQRTEQGDSAMYLCASSPGVTDTQYFGPGTRLTVL.

This sequence joins TRBV7-2 and TRBJ1-1; TRBD1 is a possible D gene (6 bases). V gave up 3 bases and J gave up 0 bases, with 11 bases separating them. CDR3 length: 15 amino acids. CDR1 and CDR2 from the germline V gene are SGHTA and FQGNSA. CDR3 sequence reads: CASSFTQGLNTEAFF. CDR3 coding DNA: TGTGCCAGCAGCTTCACACAGGGTCTGAACACTGAAGCTTTCTTT. Looking up the rest from reference TRBV7-2 and TRBJ1-1 gives the full variable domain: GAGVSQSPSNKVTEKGKDVELRCDPISGHTALYWYRQSLGQGLEFLIYFQGNSAPDKSGLPSDRFSAERTGGSVSTLTIQRTQQEDSAVYLCASSFTQGLNTEAFFGQGTRLTVV.

The genes are TRBV2 and TRBJ1-6; TRBD1 is a possible D gene (5 bases). The germline V and J ends were trimmed by 4 bases and 4 bases, with 14 bases remaining between them. The CDR3 runs 16 residues. CDR1 and CDR2 from the germline V gene are SNHLY and FYNNEI. CDR3 sequence: CASSVKGRGYNSPLHF. CDR3 DNA: TGTGCCAGCAGTGTTAAGGGCCGGGGGTATAATTCACCCCTCCACTTT.

V usage is TRBV2 and J usage is TRBJ2-3, with TRBD1 matching 7 bases. The CDR3 totals 16 residues. Germline V lookup: CDR1 SNHLY, CDR2 FYNNEI. Trimming removed 2 bases from V and 2 bases from J; junction bases left unmatched: 7. The CDR3 DNA sequence: TGTGCCAGCAGTGAACTGGGGACAGCTAACACAGATACGCAGTATTTT. Protein: CASSELGTANTDTQYF.

V is TRBV2 and J is TRBJ1-1; 7 positions match TRBD1. The CDR3 has 14 residues. J gave up 2 bases and V 9 bases, and 9 bases lay outside the gene matches. Germline CDR1 and CDR2: SNHLY and FYNNEI. In DNA, the CDR3 is TGTGCCAGTCAACCAGGACAGGCCAACACTGAAGCTTTCTTT. Amino acid sequence: CASQPGQANTEAFF.

The V call is TRBV28, the J call TRBJ1-2, with 7 bases fitting TRBD1. This CDR3 is built from 13 residues. Germline assignment: CDR1 MDHEN and CDR2 SYDVKM. V shed 6 bases and J 5 bases; nucleotides not matched to a gene: 6. CDR3: CASSRDRVYGYTF. CDR3 DNA sequence: TGTGCCAGCAGCAGAGACAGGGTGTATGGCTACACCTTC.

V and J are TRBV4-1 and TRBJ2-3; perhaps TRBD2 as D (7 bases). Trimming shortened V by 1 base and J by 6 bases, and 14 bases separated the two germline ends. CDR1 and CDR2 (germline): MGHRA, YSYEKL. The CDR3 spans 15 residues. The CDR3 protein is CASSQGGGAYDTQYF. The CDR3 DNA is TGCGCCAGCAGCCAAGGAGGGGGGGCCTACGATACGCAGTATTTT.